This T cell receptor beta chain was observed in a study of T cell changes during pregnancy in multiple sclerosis. V dropped 4 bases and J dropped 2; count of bases not matched to a gene: 14. The CDR3 sequence is 17 residues long. Per the germline V gene, CDR1 is LGHNA and CDR2 is YNFKEQ. Profiled with immunoSEQ multiplex PCR; TCRdb holds only in-frame clones, not every one. The profile covers approximately 30,000 clones, with 80% to 90% appearing a single time and 8.5% to 14% taken by the ten largest. The sample in question was CD8+ T cells from peripheral blood mononuclear cells, obtained in the third trimester of pregnancy. The chain uses TRBV4-2 and TRBJ2-7; 7 positions match TRBD1. This TCR derives from a female donor with multiple sclerosis, enrolled in a pregnancy study. CDR3 sequence: CASSPSMLQGQTYEQYF. The CDR3 bases are TGTGCCAGCAGCCCCTCCATGTTACAGGGGCAGACCTACGAGCAGTACTTC.